Each of the 5 T cell receptor beta chains below was sequenced from the same sample in a study of blood T cell repertoires in COVID-19. Data came from immunoSEQ multiplex PCR; TCRdb stores just in-frame clones and leaves some out. The data contain almost 250,000 clones, around 89% of them singletons. The sample consisted of PBMCs or T cells enriched from blood (not recorded which). These receptors came from a woman between 25 and 40 years old who had recovered from COVID-19.

The V call is TRBV18, the J call TRBJ1-4; D is undetermined. CDR1 is KGHSH, CDR2 LQKENI, per germline. The CDR3 consists of 15 residues. Trimming stripped 6 bases from V and 0 bases from J, with 11 bases between. CDR3 in amino acids: CASSQSRTTNEKLFF. As DNA, the CDR3 is TGTGCCAGCTCCCAATCGAGGACAACTAATGAAAAACTGTTTTTT.

V gene TRBV6-2 or TRBV6-3 combines with J gene TRBJ2-5; 13 nucleotides agree with TRBD2. Germline V lookup: CDR1 MNHEY, CDR2 SVGEGT. The CDR3 is 16 amino acids. V lost 3 bases to trimming and J lost 1 base; unmatched junction nucleotides: 2. CDR3 sequence (DNA): TGTGCCAGCAGTTATGGACTAGCGGGAGCCCAAGAGACCCAGTACTTC. Its translation is CASSYGLAGAQETQYF.

The chain links TRBV30 to TRBJ2-2, with 10 bases identical to TRBD1. After removal of 3 bases from V and 0 bases from J, the junction contained 1 base not matched to a gene. From germline, CDR1 is GTSNPN and CDR2 SVGIG (reference sequence). This CDR3 has 15 amino acids. The CDR3 DNA sequence: TGTGCCTGGAGGGGACAGGGGTCGAACACCGGGGAGCTGTTTTTT. Its translation is CAWRGQGSNTGELFF.

The chain links TRBV20-1 to TRBJ2-7; the match to TRBD2 covers 11 bases. CDR1 and CDR2 from the germline V gene are DFQATT and SNEGSKA (reference sequence). The CDR3 contains 18 residues. Trimming at V came to 3 bases and at J to 1 base, leaving 14 bases not matched to a gene. This CDR3 reads CSASDPSGRSSVSYEQYF. The DNA for the CDR3 is TGCAGTGCTAGTGATCCTAGCGGGAGGTCATCTGTATCCTACGAGCAGTACTTC.

V and J are TRBV5-1 and TRBJ2-5; no clear D gene. Germline loops: CDR1 SGHRS, CDR2 YFSETQ. CDR3 size: 14 residues. V lost 3 bases, J lost 4 bases, and 13 bases lay in between. CDR3 sequence (DNA): TGCGCCAGCAGCTCTCCAGTCCCAGGAGAGACCCAGTACTTC. It specifies CASSSPVPGETQYF.